This passage covers 25 T cell receptor beta chains from one sample sequenced in a study of siplizumab effects on memory and regulatory T cells. Sequencing used immunoSEQ multiplex PCR; TCRdb keeps in-frame clones, though not all of them. The sample has roughly 100,000 clones; over 85% are singletons. Sequenced input: CD8+ T cells sorted from blood. The source is a human donor in good health.

The chain has TRBV7-9 and TRBJ1-5; 8 nucleotides match TRBD1. Losses at the gene ends were 5 bases for V and 5 bases for J; bases not matched to a gene: 8. Germline loops: CDR1 SEHNR, CDR2 FQNEAQ (reference sequence). The CDR3 spans 15 residues. The CDR3 is CASSPGTGLHQPQHF. The CDR3 bases are TGTGCCAGCAGCCCAGGGACAGGCCTTCATCAGCCCCAGCATTTT.

V and J are TRBV6-5 and TRBJ1-6, with D possibly TRBD1 on 6 matching bases. CDR1 MNHEY and CDR2 SVGAGI come from the germline V gene. The CDR3 is 15 amino acids. Trimming took 6 bases from V and 7 from J, leaving 16 bases between them. The CDR3 reads CASSETAGANSPLHF. CDR3 bases: TGTGCCAGCAGCGAAACGGCAGGGGCGAATTCACCCCTCCACTTT.

This rearrangement joins TRBV5-1 to TRBJ2-1; maybe TRBD2 (6 bases). The CDR3 totals 16 residues. V was clipped by 0 bases and J by 1 base, with 11 bases between them. Germline loops: CDR1 SGHRS, CDR2 YFSETQ. CDR3 nucleotides: TGCGCCAGCAGCTTGGAACTAGCAGGGTCCTACAATGAGCAGTTCTTC. Translation: CASSLELAGSYNEQFF.

CDR3 coding DNA: TGTGCCAGCAGTGAAATGAGCTACGAGCAGTACTTC. Its protein product is CASSEMSYEQYF. The chain is built from TRBV2 and TRBJ2-7; no clear D. The germline V gene has CDR1 SNHLY and CDR2 FYNNEI. The V and J ends lost 2 bases and 3 bases respectively, with 5 bases between them. The CDR3 is 12 residues long.

The chain recombines TRBV29-1 with TRBJ2-7; tentatively, D is TRBD1 or TRBD2 (5 bases each). Per the germline V gene, CDR1 is SQVTM and CDR2 is ANQGSEA. V lost 8 bases and J lost 5, with 13 bases in between. The CDR3 runs 11 residues. Here the CDR3 reads CSFGVGHEQYF. As DNA, the CDR3 is TGCAGCTTCGGGGTGGGGCACGAGCAGTACTTC.

The chain couples TRBV2 to TRBJ1-6; no definite D call. The ends were cut back, 4 bases at V and 3 bases at J, with 10 bases in the middle. Germline lookup yields CDR1 SNHLY and CDR2 FYNNEI. This CDR3 is built from 15 residues. The chain's CDR3 is CASSADGNYNSPLHF. In nucleotides, the CDR3 is TGTGCCAGCAGTGCAGATGGAAACTATAATTCACCCCTCCACTTT.

This chain connects TRBV27 to TRBJ1-4, with 8 positions matching TRBD1. The CDR3 has 15 amino acids. The V gene's germline CDR1 is MNHEY and CDR2 SMNVEV (reference sequence). J lost 2 bases, V lost 5 bases, and 4 bases had no gene match. The CDR3 bases are TGTGCCAGCAGTGCTAGGGACAGGACTAATGAAAAACTGTTTTTT. It specifies CASSARDRTNEKLFF.

This clone occurred once. This chain links TRBV4-1 with TRBJ1-5; D not certain. CDR1 and CDR2 from the germline V gene are MGHRA and YSYEKL. This CDR3 contains 16 residues. With 3 bases removed from V and 0 bases from J, the gap between germline ends came to 12 bases. The DNA of the CDR3 is TGCGCCAGCAGCCAGTCTTCCGGTTTTAGCAATCAGCCCCAGCATTTT. Translated: CASSQSSGFSNQPQHF.

The chain employs TRBV9 and TRBJ1-2; D possibly corresponds to TRBD1 (5 bases). Trimming took off 5 bases at V and 0 bases at J, with 17 bases between the two ends. The CDR3 covers 16 residues. Per the germline V gene, CDR1 is SGDLS and CDR2 is YYNGEE. The CDR3 region has the DNA TGTGCCAGCAGTGAGGGCGAGGGGCCCCCTAACTATGGCTACACCTTC. Translating it yields CASSEGEGPPNYGYTF.

CDR3 sequence: CASSLDPGIEYEQYF. In DNA, the CDR3 is TGCGCCAGCAGCTTGGATCCAGGGATCGAGTACGAGCAGTACTTC. This chain links TRBV5-1 with TRBJ2-7, with D possibly being TRBD1 (5 bases). Germline CDR1 is SGHRS and CDR2 is YFSETQ. V lost 0 bases, J lost 4 bases, and 14 bases lay in between. The CDR3 runs to 15 residues.

The chain links TRBV6-1 to TRBJ2-3, with 7 positions matching TRBD1. The ends lost 4 bases at V and 0 bases at J; junction bases unmatched: 4. The CDR3 is 15 amino acids. The germline CDR1 and CDR2 sequences are MNHNS and SASEGT. CDR3 bases: TGTGCCAGCAGTGCCCGGGACAGAAGCACAGATACGCAGTATTTT. Translation: CASSARDRSTDTQYF.

CDR3 sequence: CASSLPGLAYEQYF. The CDR3 DNA reads TGTGCCAGCAGCCTCCCGGGACTAGCCTACGAGCAGTACTTC. V and J are TRBV11-2 and TRBJ2-7; 8 nucleotides align to TRBD2. The junction had 5 bases not matched to a gene; V was cut back by 5 bases and J by 2 bases. CDR1 and CDR2 from the germline V gene are SGHAT and FQNNGV. This CDR3 is 14 amino acids long.

The V and J genes are TRBV5-1 and TRBJ2-7, with unresolved D. The CDR3 covers 13 residues. Germline V gene data show CDR1 as SGHRS and CDR2 as YFSETQ. Trimming took off 1 base at V and 3 bases at J, with 8 bases between the two ends. CDR3 sequence (DNA): TGCGCCAGCAGCTTGCTAGGATTCTACGAGCAGTACTTC. Protein sequence: CASSLLGFYEQYF.

The chain has TRBV7-9 and TRBJ2-5; 9 positions agree with TRBD2. Looked up from germline, CDR1 is SEHNR and CDR2 is FQNEAQ (reference sequence). The CDR3 runs to 18 residues. V dropped 6 bases and J dropped 0; count of bases not matched to a gene: 14. The CDR3 is CASSPPDKGLADQETQYF. The CDR3 DNA reads TGTGCCAGCAGTCCACCAGATAAGGGACTAGCCGACCAAGAGACCCAGTACTTC. Looking up the rest from reference TRBV7-9 and TRBJ2-5 gives the full variable domain: DTGVSQNPRHKITKRGQNVTFRCDPISEHNRLYWYRQTLGQGPEFLTYFQNEAQLEKSRLLSDRFSAERPKGSFSTLEIQRTEQGDSAMYLCASSPPDKGLADQETQYFGPGTRLLVL.

This rearrangement joins TRBV7-8 to TRBJ1-1, with a weak D call TRBD1 (6 bases). V lost 5 bases and J lost 1, with 8 bases in between. CDR1 is SGHVS and CDR2 is FQNEAQ in the germline V gene. The CDR3 has 13 residues. The CDR3: CASSPQGNTEAFF. The DNA of the CDR3 is TGTGCCAGCAGCCCACAGGGGAACACTGAAGCTTTCTTT.

The chain joins TRBV5-1 to TRBJ2-1, with 12 positions matching TRBD2. CDR3 length equals 22 residues. Germline V gene data show CDR1 as SGHRS and CDR2 as YFSETQ. With 3 bases clipped from V and 4 bases from J, the junction kept 23 bases outside the gene matches. CDR3 nucleotide sequence: TGCGCCAGCAGCTCTCCGGACTGGGTTTCGGCCGGACTAGCGGGATTATACAATGAGCAGTTCTTC. Amino acids: CASSSPDWVSAGLAGLYNEQFF.

V and J are TRBV9 and TRBJ2-5; 9 bases are shared with TRBD2. The CDR3 contains 17 residues. V shed 1 base, J shed 4 bases, and the junction held 11 bases outside the gene matches. Germline V gives CDR1 SGDLS, CDR2 YYNGEE. CDR3 region: CASSVRAFEREVETQYF. For the CDR3, the DNA is TGTGCCAGCAGCGTAAGGGCCTTTGAGCGGGAGGTAGAGACCCAGTACTTC.

This chain uses TRBV6-1 with TRBJ1-1; 9 bases fit TRBD1. The germline CDR1 and CDR2 sequences are MNHNS and SASEGT. CDR3 length equals 13 residues. V shed 5 bases and J 3 bases; nucleotides not matched to a gene: 1. CDR3 sequence (DNA): TGTGCCAGCAGTCGGACAGGGGACACTGAAGCTTTCTTT. Protein product: CASSRTGDTEAFF.

The gene calls are TRBV29-1 and TRBJ2-7; TRBD1 might be the D (5 bases). CDR3 length: 12 amino acids. V dropped 2 bases and J dropped 5 bases, with 10 bases sitting between them. The germline gives CDR1 SQVTM, CDR2 ANQGSEA. This chain's CDR3 is CSVEWQGHEQYF. The CDR3 DNA sequence: TGCAGCGTTGAATGGCAGGGCCACGAGCAGTACTTC.

The rearrangement joins TRBV7-9 to TRBJ2-7; 8 bases line up with TRBD2. The ends lost 6 bases at V and 4 bases at J; junction bases unmatched: 8. Germline V gene data show CDR1 as SEHNR and CDR2 as FQNEAQ (reference sequence). The CDR3 runs to 14 residues. The CDR3 region is CASSLPGLGYEQYF. CDR3 bases: TGTGCCAGCAGTCTTCCGGGACTAGGATACGAGCAGTACTTC.

The rearrangement uses TRBV5-1 and TRBJ1-2; 9 bases agree with TRBD1. Germline trimming cut 5 bases from V and 3 bases from J; bases unmatched to any gene: 14. Germline values: CDR1 SGHRS, CDR2 YFSETQ. The CDR3 is 17 amino acids. The CDR3: CASSLLTGTGSDYGYTF. For the CDR3, the DNA is TGCGCCAGCAGTCTTCTAACCGGGACAGGGAGTGACTATGGCTACACCTTC.

This chain links TRBV6-4 with TRBJ1-2; 8 nucleotides match TRBD1. V gave up 6 bases and J gave up 4 bases; unmatched junction bases: 7. Germline assignment: CDR1 MRHNA and CDR2 SNTAGT. The CDR3 is 14 amino acids. CDR3 protein: CASSPTGGGYGYTF. CDR3 DNA: TGTGCCAGCAGCCCCACAGGGGGTGGCTATGGCTACACCTTC.

V usage is TRBV29-1 and J usage is TRBJ2-1, with 7 bases aligning to TRBD2. After removal of 5 bases from V and 3 bases from J, the junction contained 7 bases not matched to a gene. Germline assignment: CDR1 SQVTM and CDR2 ANQGSEA. The CDR3 sequence is 14 residues long. The CDR3 sequence: CSVFERDGYNEQFF. DNA for the CDR3: TGCAGCGTTTTCGAGCGGGATGGCTACAATGAGCAGTTCTTC.

The chain joins TRBV6-6 to TRBJ2-1, with no clear D. CDR3 length: 14 residues. Germline V CDR1 and CDR2: MNHNY, SVGAGI (reference sequence). Trimming removed 4 bases at V and 2 bases at J, with 9 bases between. The CDR3 loop is CASSSQGTYNEQFF. The CDR3 region has the DNA TGTGCCAGCAGTTCCCAAGGGACCTACAATGAGCAGTTCTTC.

CDR3: CASSRAGAYEQYF. The CDR3 DNA follows: TGCGCCAGCAGCCGGGCGGGGGCATACGAGCAGTACTTC. The J gene is TRBJ2-7, the V gene TRBV4-1, with D perhaps matching TRBD2 (7 bases). The V end was cut by 4 bases, the J end by 4 bases, with 11 bases between. Germline CDR1 and CDR2: MGHRA and YSYEKL. CDR3 length equals 13 residues.